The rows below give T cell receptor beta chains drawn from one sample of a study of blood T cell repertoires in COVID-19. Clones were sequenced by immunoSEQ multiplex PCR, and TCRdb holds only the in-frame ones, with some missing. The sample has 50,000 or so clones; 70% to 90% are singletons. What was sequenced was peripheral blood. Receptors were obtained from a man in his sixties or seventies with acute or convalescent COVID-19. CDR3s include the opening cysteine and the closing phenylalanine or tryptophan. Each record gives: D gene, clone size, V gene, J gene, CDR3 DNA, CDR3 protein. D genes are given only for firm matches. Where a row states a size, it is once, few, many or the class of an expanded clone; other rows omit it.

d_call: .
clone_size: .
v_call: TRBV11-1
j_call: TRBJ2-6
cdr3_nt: TGTGCCAGCAGCTTAGCGTCGGGTCTCTCTGGGGCCAACGTCCTGACTTTC
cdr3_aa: CASSLASGLSGANVLTF

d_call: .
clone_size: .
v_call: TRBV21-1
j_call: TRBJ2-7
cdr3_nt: TGTGCCAGCAGCAAACCTCCGGGACTAGCGGGGCCTGCCTACGAGCAGTACTTC
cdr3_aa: CASSKPPGLAGPAYEQYF

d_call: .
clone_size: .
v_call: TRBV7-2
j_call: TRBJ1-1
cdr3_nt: TGTGCCAGCACTATTACCGGGGGGGTGGGAAACACTGAAGCTTTCTTT
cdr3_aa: CASTITGGVGNTEAFF

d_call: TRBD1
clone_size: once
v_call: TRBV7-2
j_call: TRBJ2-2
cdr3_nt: TGTGCCAGCAGCTTAATAGGGACAGGGAACACCGGGGAGCTGTTTTTT
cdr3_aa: CASSLIGTGNTGELFF

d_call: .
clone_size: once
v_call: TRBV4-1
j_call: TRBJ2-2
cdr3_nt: TGCGCCAGCAGCCAAGAGGTGGGGCGTAACACCGGGGAGCTGTTTTTT
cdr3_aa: CASSQEVGRNTGELFF

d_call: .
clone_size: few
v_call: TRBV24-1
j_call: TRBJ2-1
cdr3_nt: TGTGCCACCAGTGAATCCCCTAGTCTTGGTGAGCAGTTCTTC
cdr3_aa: CATSESPSLGEQFF

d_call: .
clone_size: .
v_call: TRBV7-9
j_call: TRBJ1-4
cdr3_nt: TGTGCCAGCAGCTTAGAGGGGGACCGCCCAAAACTGTTTTTT
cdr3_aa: CASSLEGDRPKLFF

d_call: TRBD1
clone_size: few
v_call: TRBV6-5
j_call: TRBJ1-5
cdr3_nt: TGTGCCAGCAGTTATAGGACAGGGTATAGCAATCAGCCCCAGCATTTT
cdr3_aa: CASSYRTGYSNQPQHF

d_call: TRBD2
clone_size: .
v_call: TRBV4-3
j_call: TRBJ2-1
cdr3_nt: TGCGCCAGCAGTGGGAGCGGGGGCTCCTACAATGAGCAGTTCTTC
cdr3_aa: CASSGSGGSYNEQFF

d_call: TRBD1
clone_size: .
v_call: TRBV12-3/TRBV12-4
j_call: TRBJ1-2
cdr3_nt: TGTGCCAGCAGCGGGCAGGGGACAGTTGGCTACACCTTC
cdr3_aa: CASSGQGTVGYTF

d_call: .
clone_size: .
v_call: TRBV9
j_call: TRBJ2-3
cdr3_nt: TGTGCCAGCAGCGTAGGTTCGGGAGAGTACCATGATACGCAGTATTTT
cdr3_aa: CASSVGSGEYHDTQYF

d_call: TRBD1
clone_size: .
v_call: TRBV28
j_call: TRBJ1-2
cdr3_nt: TGTGCCAGCAGCGCCGGGACAGGTGGAGGCTACACCTTC
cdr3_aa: CASSAGTGGGYTF

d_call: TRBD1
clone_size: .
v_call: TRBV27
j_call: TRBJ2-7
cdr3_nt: TGTGCCAGCAGTTTGGTCATGGGACAGGACTACGAGCAGTACTTC
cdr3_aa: CASSLVMGQDYEQYF

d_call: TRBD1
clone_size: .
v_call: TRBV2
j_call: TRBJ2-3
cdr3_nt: TGTGCCAGCAGTCCGTTGACAGGGACAGATACGCAGTATTTT
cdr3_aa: CASSPLTGTDTQYF

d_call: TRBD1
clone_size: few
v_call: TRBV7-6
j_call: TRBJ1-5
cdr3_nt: TGTGCCAGCAGCTCCCAACCGGGACAGGGGGTTAGCAATCAGCCCCAGCATTTT
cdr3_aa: CASSSQPGQGVSNQPQHF

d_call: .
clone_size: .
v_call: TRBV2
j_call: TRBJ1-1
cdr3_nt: TGTGCCAGCAGTATACTAGAAGCCGGAGCTTTCTTT
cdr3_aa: CASSILEAGAFF

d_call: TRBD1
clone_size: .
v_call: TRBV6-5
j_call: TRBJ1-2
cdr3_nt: TGTGCCAGCAGTCAAACGACAGGGGGCGGTCATGGCTACACCTTC
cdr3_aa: CASSQTTGGGHGYTF

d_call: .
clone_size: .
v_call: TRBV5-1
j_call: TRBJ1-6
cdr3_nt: TGCGCCAGCAGCTTGGGGCAGGGGAACGGCTATTCACCCCTCCACTTT
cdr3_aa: CASSLGQGNGYSPLHF

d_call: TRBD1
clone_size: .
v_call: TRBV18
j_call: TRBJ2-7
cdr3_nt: TGTGCCAGCTCAGCTCAAAAAAGGACAGGAGCACGCTTC
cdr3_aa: CASSAQKRTGARF

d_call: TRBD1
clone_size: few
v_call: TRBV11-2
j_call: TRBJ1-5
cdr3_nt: TGTGCCAGCAGCTCGGACAGGGGCCGCAATCAGCCCCAGCATTTT
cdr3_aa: CASSSDRGRNQPQHF

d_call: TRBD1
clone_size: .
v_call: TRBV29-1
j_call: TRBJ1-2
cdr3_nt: TGCAGCGTTTACGGACAGGAACTCTATCGCTACACCTTC
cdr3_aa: CSVYGQELYRYTF

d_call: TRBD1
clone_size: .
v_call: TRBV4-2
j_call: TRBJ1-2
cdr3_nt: TGTGCCAGCAGCCAAGTACCCGGACAGGGGGGGAACACCTTC
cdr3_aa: CASSQVPGQGGNTF

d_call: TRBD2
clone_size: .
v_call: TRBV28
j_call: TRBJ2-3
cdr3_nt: TGTGCCAGCAGACCCCATAGCGGGAGTACAGATACGCAGTATTTT
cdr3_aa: CASRPHSGSTDTQYF

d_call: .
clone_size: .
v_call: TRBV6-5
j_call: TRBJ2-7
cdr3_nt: TGTGCCAGCAGCTTAGACAGTTACGAGCAGTACTTC
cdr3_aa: CASSLDSYEQYF

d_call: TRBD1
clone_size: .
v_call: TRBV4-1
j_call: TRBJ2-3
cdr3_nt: TGCGCCAGCAGCCAAACCCAGGGGGCAGATACGCAGTATTTT
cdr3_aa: CASSQTQGADTQYF

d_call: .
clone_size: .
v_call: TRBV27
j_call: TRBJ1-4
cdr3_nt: TGTGCCAGCAGTGTGGGACTCCCGCCCGAAAAACTGTTTTTT
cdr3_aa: CASSVGLPPEKLFF

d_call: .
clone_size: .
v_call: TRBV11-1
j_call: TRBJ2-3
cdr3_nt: TGTGCCAGCAGCTTCGGTAGAGGCACAGATACGCAGTATTTT
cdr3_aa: CASSFGRGTDTQYF

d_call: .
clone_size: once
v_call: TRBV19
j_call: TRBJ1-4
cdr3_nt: TGTGCCAGTAGTATATCCCGTGATGAAAAACTGTTTTTT
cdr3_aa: CASSISRDEKLFF

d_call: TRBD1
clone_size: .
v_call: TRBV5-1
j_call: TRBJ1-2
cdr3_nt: TGCGCCAGCAGGGGTCACGGGACAGCTAACTATGGCTACACCTTC
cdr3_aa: CASRGHGTANYGYTF

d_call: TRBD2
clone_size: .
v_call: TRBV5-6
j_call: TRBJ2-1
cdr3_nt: TGTGCCAGCAGCTTTAGACTAGCGGGAAGAGTAGAGGATGAGCAGTTCTTC
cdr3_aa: CASSFRLAGRVEDEQFF

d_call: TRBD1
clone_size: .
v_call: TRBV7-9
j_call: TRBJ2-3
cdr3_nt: TGTGCCAGCAGCCGTCAGGGGGCGCGGACAGATACGCAGTATTTT
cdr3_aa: CASSRQGARTDTQYF

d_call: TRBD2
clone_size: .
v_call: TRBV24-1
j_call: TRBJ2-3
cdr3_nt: TGTGCCACCAGTCCGGGGGACTATTTCACAGATACGCAGTATTTT
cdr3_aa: CATSPGDYFTDTQYF

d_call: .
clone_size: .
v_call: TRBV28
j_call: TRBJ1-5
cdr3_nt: TGTGCCAGCAGTTTACGGCGGGTTAGCAATCAGCCCCAGCATTTT
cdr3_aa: CASSLRRVSNQPQHF

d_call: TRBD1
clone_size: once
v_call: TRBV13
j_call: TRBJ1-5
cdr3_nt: TGTGCCAGCAGCATGGGACAGGGCAATCAGCCCCAGCATTTT
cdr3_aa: CASSMGQGNQPQHF

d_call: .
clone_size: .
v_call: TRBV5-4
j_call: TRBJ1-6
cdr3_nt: TGTGCCAGCAGCTCTCCGGGACTGGGAAATTCACCCCTCCACTTT
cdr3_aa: CASSSPGLGNSPLHF

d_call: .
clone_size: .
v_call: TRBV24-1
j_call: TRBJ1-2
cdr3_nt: TGTGCCACCAGTGATCCCCTGATCCCCCACCGGGTCGAGGGCTACACCTTC
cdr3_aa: CATSDPLIPHRVEGYTF

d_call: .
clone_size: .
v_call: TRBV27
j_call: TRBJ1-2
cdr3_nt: TGTGCCAGCAGTTCCTGGTCTAACCCGAGTGGCTACACCTTC
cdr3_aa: CASSSWSNPSGYTF

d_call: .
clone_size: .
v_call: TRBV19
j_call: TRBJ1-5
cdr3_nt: TGTGCCAGTAAAAACACTCCAGGGGCCAATCAGCCCCAGCATTTT
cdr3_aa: CASKNTPGANQPQHF

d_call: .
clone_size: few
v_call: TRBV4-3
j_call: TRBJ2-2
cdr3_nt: TGCGCCAGCAGCCAAGATTTAACAGGGAACACCGGGGAGCTGTTTTTT
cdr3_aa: CASSQDLTGNTGELFF

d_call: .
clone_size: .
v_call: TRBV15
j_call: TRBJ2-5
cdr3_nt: TGTGCCACCAGCAGGTGGGGGGTAGGGGAGACCCAGTACTTC
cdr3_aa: CATSRWGVGETQYF

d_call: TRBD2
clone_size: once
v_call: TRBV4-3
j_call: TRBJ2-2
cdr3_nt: TGCGCCAGCAGCCGCGGGACTAGCGGGAGTTTTGGTGGGGAGCTGTTTTTT
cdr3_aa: CASSRGTSGSFGGELFF

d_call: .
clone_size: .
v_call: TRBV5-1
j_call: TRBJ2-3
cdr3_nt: TGCGCCAGCAGCTGGAGATATGGCCCAGATACGCAGTATTTT
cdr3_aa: CASSWRYGPDTQYF